This T cell receptor (beta chain) is drawn from a study of identical twins. Findings of the study overall: Compared with models, monozygotic twins showed more out-of-frame TCR alpha sharing. Insertions were reduced in abundant cord blood beta clonotypes but not in memory repertoires. When twins shared out-of-frame alpha sequences, those sequences had excess low generation probability.

With template switching, a universal primer site was added, and the cDNA carried unique molecular identifiers. Each CDR3 protein is one row after TCRdb ran MiXCR on the 5' RACE reads. Of roughly 710,000 distinct CDR3 sequences listed, 5.5% to 6.5% were seen once; the top ten hold 1.5% to 2%. In the case of this clonotype: The antigen remains unidentified.

The material sequenced was naive T cells sorted from blood. This sequence originates from a man aged 18-30 years in good health.

In DNA, the CDR3 is TGCAGTGCTAGAGATACGGGTACAACTAATGAAAAACTGTTTTTT. It codes for CSARDTGTTNEKLFF. The chain is built from TRBV20-1 and TRBJ1-4, with D hard to call. The CDR3 covers 15 residues. Deletions cut 0 bases from V and 0 bases from J, with 8 bases between. The V gene's germline CDR1 is DFQATT and CDR2 SNEGSKA (reference sequence).